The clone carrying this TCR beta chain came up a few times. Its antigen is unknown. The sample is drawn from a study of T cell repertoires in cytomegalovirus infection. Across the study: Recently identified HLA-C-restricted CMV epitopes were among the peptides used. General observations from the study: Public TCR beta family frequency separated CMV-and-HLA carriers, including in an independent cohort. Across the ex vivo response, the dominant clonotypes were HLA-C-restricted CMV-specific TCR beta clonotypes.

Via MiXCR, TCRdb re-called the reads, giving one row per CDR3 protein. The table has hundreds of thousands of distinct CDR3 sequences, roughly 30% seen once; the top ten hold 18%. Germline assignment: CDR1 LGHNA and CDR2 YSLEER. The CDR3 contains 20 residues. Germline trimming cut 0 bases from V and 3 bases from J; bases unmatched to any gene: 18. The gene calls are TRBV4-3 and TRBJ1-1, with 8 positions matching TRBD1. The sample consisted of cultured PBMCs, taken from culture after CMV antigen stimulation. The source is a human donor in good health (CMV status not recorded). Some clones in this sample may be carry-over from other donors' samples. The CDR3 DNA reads TGCGCCAGCAGCCAAGATATGACCGGTCCCTGGCAGGGGGCCGACACTGAAGCTTTCTTT. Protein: CASSQDMTGPWQGADTEAFF.